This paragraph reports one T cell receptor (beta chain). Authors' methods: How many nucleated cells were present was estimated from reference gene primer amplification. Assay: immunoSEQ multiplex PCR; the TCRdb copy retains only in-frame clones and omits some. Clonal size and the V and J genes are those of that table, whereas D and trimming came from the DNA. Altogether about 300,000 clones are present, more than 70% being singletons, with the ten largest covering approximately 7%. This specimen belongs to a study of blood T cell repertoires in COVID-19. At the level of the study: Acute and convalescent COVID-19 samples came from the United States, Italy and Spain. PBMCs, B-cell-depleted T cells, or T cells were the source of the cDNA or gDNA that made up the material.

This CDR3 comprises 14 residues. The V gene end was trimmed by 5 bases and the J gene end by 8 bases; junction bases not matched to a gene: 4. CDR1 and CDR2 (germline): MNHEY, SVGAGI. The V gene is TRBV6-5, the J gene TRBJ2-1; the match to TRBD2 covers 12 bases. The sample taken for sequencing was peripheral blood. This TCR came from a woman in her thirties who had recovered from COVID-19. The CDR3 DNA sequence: TGTGCCAGCAGTCTAGCGGGGGGGAGGGATGAGCAGTTCTTC. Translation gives CASSLAGGRDEQFF.